Reported below is one T cell receptor (beta chain). Its antigen is currently unknown. The sample comes from a study of shared clonotypes between healthy human individuals. Study overall: CD4 naive cells filled three plates per donor, CD4 memory three, CD8 naive two and CD8 memory one. The study, taken as a whole, reports: The study generally estimated greater richness for naive than memory subsets.

Terminally differentiated effector memory CD45RA+ cells were excluded by CCR7 positive selection of CD45RO-negative cells. V was trimmed by 6 bases and J by 10 bases, leaving 16 bases between them. The CDR3 loop spans 13 amino acids. Germline loops: CDR1 MNHEY, CDR2 SMNVEV (reference sequence). Samples underwent the assay at deep level. Method: immunoSEQ multiplex PCR; TCRdb's copy keeps in-frame clones and lacks some. Of about 2.1 million clones in the sample, more than 85% are singletons; the top ten hold about 1.5%. The chain carries TRBV27 and TRBJ2-1, with D possibly being TRBD2 (6 bases). The receptor's source is a man aged 18-30 years in good health. Some clones in this sample may be carry-over from other donors' samples. The sequenced sample consisted of naive CD8+ T cells from PBMCs. CDR3 sequence (DNA): TGTGCCAGCAGGCCTTTTGCGGGGAGCGAGCAGTTCTTC. Translation: CASRPFAGSEQFF.